This T cell receptor beta chain was obtained from a study of metastatic and nonmetastatic thyroid tumors. This clone was seen ten or more times. Its antigen is currently unknown. J was trimmed by 6 bases and V by 5 bases; bases with no gene match: 10. The length of the CDR3 is 14 residues. Germline CDR1 and CDR2: SGHTA and FQGNSA. Study-wide results and caveats: Significantly greater TCR beta diversity was reportedly found in malignant thyroid tumors than in benign nodules (in blood and tumor).

All patients reached thyroid surgery having received no treatment beforehand. Using MiXCR, TCRdb reanalyzed the PCR reads. The sample lists about 40,000 clones; approximately 10% were seen once. The chain has TRBV7-2 and TRBJ2-7, with 7 bases matching TRBD1. The sample taken for sequencing was blood. The origin of this receptor is a female donor with papillary thyroid cancer or a benign thyroid nodule (not recorded which). Some clones in this sample may be carry-over from other donors' samples. The CDR3 DNA sequence: TGTGCCAGCAGCGCAACGAGACAGGGCGGCGAGCAGTACTTC. Its protein product is CASSATRQGGEQYF.